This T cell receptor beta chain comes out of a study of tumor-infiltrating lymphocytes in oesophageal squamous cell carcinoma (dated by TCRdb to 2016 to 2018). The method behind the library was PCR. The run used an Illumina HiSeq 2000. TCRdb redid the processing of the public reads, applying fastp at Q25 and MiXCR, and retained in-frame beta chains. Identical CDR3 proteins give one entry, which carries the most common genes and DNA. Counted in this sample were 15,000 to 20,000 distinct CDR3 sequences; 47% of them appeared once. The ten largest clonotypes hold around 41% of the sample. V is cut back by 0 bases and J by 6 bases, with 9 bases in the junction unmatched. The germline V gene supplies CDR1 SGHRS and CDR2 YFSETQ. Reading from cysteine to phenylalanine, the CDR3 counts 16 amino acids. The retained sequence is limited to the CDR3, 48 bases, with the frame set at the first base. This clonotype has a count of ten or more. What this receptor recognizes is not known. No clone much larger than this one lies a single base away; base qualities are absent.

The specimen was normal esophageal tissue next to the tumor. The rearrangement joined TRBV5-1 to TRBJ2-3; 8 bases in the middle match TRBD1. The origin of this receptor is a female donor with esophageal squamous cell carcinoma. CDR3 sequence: CASSLEGHRGRDTQYF. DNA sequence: TGCGCCAGCAGCTTGGAGGGCCACAGGGGGAGGGATACGCAGTATTTT. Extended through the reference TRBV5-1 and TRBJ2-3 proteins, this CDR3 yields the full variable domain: KAGVTQTPRYLIKTRGQQVTLSCSPISGHRSVSWYQQTPGQGLQFLFEYFSETQRNKGNFPGRFSGRQFSNSRSEMNVSTLELGDSALYLCASSLEGHRGRDTQYFGPGTRLTVL.